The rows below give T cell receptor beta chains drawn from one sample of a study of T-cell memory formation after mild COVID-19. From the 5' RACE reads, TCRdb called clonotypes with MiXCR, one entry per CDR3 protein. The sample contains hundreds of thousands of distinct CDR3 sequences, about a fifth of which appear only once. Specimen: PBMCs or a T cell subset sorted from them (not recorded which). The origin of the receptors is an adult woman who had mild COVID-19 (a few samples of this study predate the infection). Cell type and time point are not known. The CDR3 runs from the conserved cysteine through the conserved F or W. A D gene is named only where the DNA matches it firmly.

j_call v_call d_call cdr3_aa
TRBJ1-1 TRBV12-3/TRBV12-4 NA CASSLTGRFQNTEAFF
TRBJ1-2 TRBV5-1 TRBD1 CASSTTGIHGYTF
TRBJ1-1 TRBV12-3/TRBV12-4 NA CASSPRSSNTEAFF
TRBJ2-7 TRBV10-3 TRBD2 CAISETSGSYYEQYF
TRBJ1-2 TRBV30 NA CAWTQTRGSYGYTF
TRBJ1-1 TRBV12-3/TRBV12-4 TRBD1 CASSTGANTEAFF
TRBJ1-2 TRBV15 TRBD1 CATSNRRGLGYGYTF
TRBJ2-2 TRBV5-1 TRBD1 CASAGGNTGELFF
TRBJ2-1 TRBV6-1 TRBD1 CASSDRQGRVNEQFF
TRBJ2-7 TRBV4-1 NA CASSQMGNVDLYYEQYF
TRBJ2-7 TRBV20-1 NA CSAGSPPNYEQYF
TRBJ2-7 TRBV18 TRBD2 CASSSSSGPSYEQYF
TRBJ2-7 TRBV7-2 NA CASSFPRESEQYF
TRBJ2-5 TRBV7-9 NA CASSPLLGQEGQETQYF
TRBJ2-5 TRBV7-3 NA CASSLGPRIQTQYF
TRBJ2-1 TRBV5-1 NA CASKAGISYNEQFF
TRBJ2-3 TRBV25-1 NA CASGPPEVGGTDTQYF
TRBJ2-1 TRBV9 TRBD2 CASSIAGVNYNEQFF
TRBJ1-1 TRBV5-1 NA CASSPSEGRTEAFF
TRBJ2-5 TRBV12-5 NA CASGQGPRGGETQYF
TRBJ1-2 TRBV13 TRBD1 CASSFNKDRMYGYTF
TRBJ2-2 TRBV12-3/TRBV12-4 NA CATLRPYTGELFF
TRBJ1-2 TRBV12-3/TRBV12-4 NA CASSRSQGGSYGYTF
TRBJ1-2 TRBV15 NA CATSRDQALRGGYTF
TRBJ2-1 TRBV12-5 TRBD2 CASGLVLGGSYNEQFF
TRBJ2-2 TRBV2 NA CASSLIPTGELFF
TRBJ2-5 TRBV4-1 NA CASSQATGGTQYF
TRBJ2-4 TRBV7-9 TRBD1 CASHGQGDIQYF
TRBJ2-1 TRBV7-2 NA CASSRPASGALSSYNEQFF
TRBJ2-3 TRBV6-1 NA CASSEMMRSVTDTQYF
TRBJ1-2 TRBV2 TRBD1 CASTSGTGDYGYTF